The clone carrying this T cell receptor beta chain has just a few counts. Its antigen is not known. These data originate in a study of beta chain features in type 1 diabetes. Study-wide results and caveats: All four CD4+ subsets of Type 1 diabetes patients contained TCRB CDR3s that were moderately but significantly shorter. Patients showed naive, central memory and Treg TCRB repertoires that appeared more similar than those of healthy donors. Whether TCRB rearrangement is influenced by HLA type went unresolved here.

A heparinised blood draw that averaged around 100 mL was obtained once from each donor. cDNA synthesis used the whole RNA isolate, giving expressed TCRB sequences. TCRdb's table, derived via immunoSEQ multiplex PCR, lists solely in-frame clones and lacks some. The table has around 320,000 clones, about 15% seen once. The origin of this receptor is a young man in good health. What was sequenced was central memory CD4+ T cells from blood.

CDR3 sequence reads: CASSLGSLGKNGYTF. DNA for the CDR3: TGTGCCAGCAGCTTAGGAAGTCTGGGGAAGAATGGCTACACCTTC. The genes are TRBV7-2 and TRBJ1-2; unclear D gene. V was clipped by 1 base and J by 6 bases, with 15 bases between them. Germline V gene data show CDR1 as SGHTA and CDR2 as FQGNSA. This CDR3 is 15 amino acids long.